Each of the 6 T cell receptor beta chains below was sequenced from the same sample in a study of blood T cell repertoires in COVID-19. TCRdb's copy holds only in-frame clones and misses some; the assay was immunoSEQ multiplex PCR. The sample carries 95,000 to 150,000 clones, roughly 83% recorded once. The sequenced sample consisted of peripheral blood. These receptors were taken from a human donor in a cohort sampled during active COVID-19.

The rearrangement joins TRBV10-1 to TRBJ2-7, with a possible D match to TRBD2 (5 bases). Germline CDR1 and CDR2: WNHNN and SYGVQD (reference sequence). V was cut by 2 bases and J by 2 bases, with 13 bases left in between. This CDR3 contains 15 residues. The CDR3 loop is CASSERKEEPYEQYF. The CDR3 DNA reads as TGCGCCAGCAGTGAGCGAAAGGAGGAACCCTACGAGCAGTACTTC.

The V gene is TRBV5-4, the J gene TRBJ1-4; TRBD1 aligns across 9 bases. Germline V gene lookup returns CDR1 SGHNT and CDR2 YYREEE (reference sequence). The V gene end was trimmed by 4 bases and the J gene end by 7 bases; junction bases not matched to a gene: 11. This CDR3 has 16 amino acids. The CDR3 sequence is CASSPTGGEGVEKLFF. The CDR3, as DNA: TGTGCCAGCAGCCCGACAGGGGGGGAGGGAGTTGAAAAACTGTTTTTT.

The rearrangement links TRBV5-4 to TRBJ1-1; D gene ambiguous. Germline CDR1 SGHNT, CDR2 YYREEE (reference sequence). V was trimmed by 2 bases and J by 4 bases, leaving 12 bases between them. The CDR3 loop spans 14 amino acids. CDR3 DNA: TGTGCCAGCAGCTTACGGGGAGGCGGCACTGAAGCTTTCTTT. It specifies CASSLRGGGTEAFF. Filled out from reference TRBV5-4 and TRBJ1-1, the complete variable domain reads ETGVTQSPTHLIKTRGQQVTLRCSSQSGHNTVSWYQQALGQGPQFIFQYYREEENGRGNFPPRFSGLQFPNYSSELNVNALELDDSALYLCASSLRGGGTEAFFGQGTRLTVV.

The chain carries TRBV19 and TRBJ1-6, with TRBD1 as a possible D gene (6 bases). Germline CDR1 is LNHDA and CDR2 is SQIVND (reference sequence). This CDR3 has 16 residues. V lost 10 bases and J lost 7, with 23 bases in between. The CDR3 is CATRPTDRSHNSPLHF. The CDR3 bases are TGTGCCACGAGGCCGACCGACAGGTCTCACAATTCACCCCTCCACTTT.

The V gene is TRBV7-2, the J gene TRBJ1-1; D is uncertain. CDR3 length: 14 amino acids. V was cut by 0 bases and J by 1 base, with 6 bases left in between. Germline V CDR1 and CDR2: SGHTA, FQGNSA. The CDR3: CASSLAGRNTEAFF. DNA of the CDR3: TGTGCCAGCAGCTTAGCTGGGAGGAACACTGAAGCTTTCTTT.

As DNA, the CDR3 is TGTGCCAGCAGCTCGTCCGCCGCGGGAACCGCGAACACTGAAGCTTTCTTT. It encodes CASSSSAAGTANTEAFF. J is TRBJ1-1 and V is TRBV5-4; no reliable D call. The V gene's germline CDR1 is SGHNT and CDR2 YYREEE (reference sequence). Trimming took 3 bases from V and 1 from J, leaving 19 bases between them. This CDR3 has 17 amino acids.